These T cell receptor beta chains were read from a single sample in a study of OX40 agonist ivuxolimab in advanced cancers. Measured with immunoSEQ multiplex PCR; TCRdb has only the in-frame clones, and not every one. The table has approximately 80,000 clones, around 94% seen once. The material sequenced was CD4+ or CD8+ T cells sorted from blood, taken in a trial of the OX40 agonist ivuxolimab. These TCRs come from an adult with an advanced solid tumor such as melanoma, head and neck, liver or kidney cancer. Each CDR3 is given with its conserved first and last residue. D genes are given only for firm matches. Clone size is not always given. Where it is, it says once, few, many or a class for expanded clones.

TRBV7-3,NA,TRBJ2-2,TRBD2,TGTGCCAGCAGCCTAGCGGGGAACACCGGGGAGCTGTTTTTT,CASSLAGNTGELFF
TRBV18,NA,TRBJ2-7,NA,TGTGCCAGCTCACCGGACAGAGAATACTACGAGCAGTACTTC,CASSPDREYYEQYF
TRBV4-2,NA,TRBJ2-3,TRBD2,TGTGCCAGCAGCCGAGGGACTAGTTCAGATACGCAGTATTTT,CASSRGTSSDTQYF
TRBV7-9,NA,TRBJ1-1,TRBD1,TGTGCCAGCCTCGGGGGACAGGGGAACACTGAAGCTTTCTTT,CASLGGQGNTEAFF
TRBV27,NA,TRBJ1-5,NA,TGTGCCAGCAGTCCAGGGTGGAGCAATCAGCCCCAGCATTTT,CASSPGWSNQPQHF
TRBV5-1,NA,TRBJ2-7,TRBD1,TGCGCCAGCAGCGGACAGGGTTTCCACGAGCAGTACTTC,CASSGQGFHEQYF
TRBV7-6,NA,TRBJ2-2,TRBD2,TGTGCCAGCAGCTTAGCGTTAACGGCTAGCGGAGGCAGGGGGGAGCTGTTTTTT,CASSLALTASGGRGELFF
TRBV6-1,NA,TRBJ1-5,NA,TGTGCCAGCAGTGATCAACAGGGAGGCAATCAGCCCCAGCATTTT,CASSDQQGGNQPQHF
TRBV2,NA,TRBJ1-1,TRBD1,TGTGCCAGCAGTGACCCGGACAGGGTTTTCGACACTGAAGCTTTCTTT,CASSDPDRVFDTEAFF
TRBV29-1,NA,TRBJ2-7,NA,TGCAGCGTTGAAACGGGGGCCGACGAGCAGTACTTC,CSVETGADEQYF
TRBV7-7,medium-sized,TRBJ1-1,NA,TGTGCCAGCAGTTTTCAGACGGTACTGAACACTGAAGCTTTCTTT,CASSFQTVLNTEAFF
TRBV28,NA,TRBJ2-7,TRBD2,TGTGCCAGCAGCGTACTAGCGGAGACCTACGAGCAGTACTTC,CASSVLAETYEQYF
TRBV25-1,NA,TRBJ1-1,NA,TGTGCCAGCAGTGTCGAGGGATTCACTGAAGCTTTCTTT,CASSVEGFTEAFF
TRBV13,NA,TRBJ2-1,TRBD2,TGTGCCAGCAGCGGGGGACTAGTGGCTGAGCAGTTCTTC,CASSGGLVAEQFF
TRBV27,NA,TRBJ2-7,NA,TGTGCCAGCAGTCCCCAGACAGGCCCCTCCGAGCAGTACTTC,CASSPQTGPSEQYF
TRBV9,NA,TRBJ2-4,NA,TGTGCCAGCAGCGTAGGGGGGGCCTTGAAAAACATTCAGTACTTC,CASSVGGALKNIQYF
TRBV29-1,NA,TRBJ2-2,NA,TGCAGCGCCGAGGAGTCGGGGTCCGGGGAGCTGTTTTTT,CSAEESGSGELFF
TRBV4-1,NA,TRBJ2-1,NA,TGCGCCAGCAGCCAAGATCCCCACAGTCGGATGTGGCAGTTCTTC,CASSQDPHSRMWQFF
TRBV4-2,NA,TRBJ1-5,TRBD1,TGTGCCAGCAGCCAAGATGGGGACAGTAGCAATCAGCCCCAGCATTTT,CASSQDGDSSNQPQHF
TRBV4-1,NA,TRBJ1-6,TRBD1,TGCGCCAGCAGCCCGGTGCCGGGACAGGGGGTTAATTCACCCCTCCACTTT,CASSPVPGQGVNSPLHF
TRBV19,once,TRBJ1-1,TRBD1,TGTGCCAGCAGGACAGGGTACACTGAAGCTTTCTTT,CASRTGYTEAFF
TRBV4-1,NA,TRBJ1-1,NA,TGCGCCAGCAGCCAAGTAGAAGGGAGGACTGAAGCTTTCTTT,CASSQVEGRTEAFF
TRBV4-1,NA,TRBJ1-5,NA,TGCGCCAGCAGCCAAGATGTTGGGGTCAATCAGCCCCAGCATTTT,CASSQDVGVNQPQHF
TRBV10-3,NA,TRBJ2-5,TRBD2,TGTGCCATCAGTGAGCCCCGGGGAGCGGGGGCTACCCAAGAGACCCAGTACTTC,CAISEPRGAGATQETQYF
TRBV27,NA,TRBJ2-3,NA,TGTGCCAGCAGTCCCCGTTCTTTGGCGCAGTATTTT,CASSPRSLAQYF
TRBV7-2,NA,TRBJ2-7,NA,TGTGCCAGCAGCTCCCGAGACTACGAGCAGTACTTC,CASSSRDYEQYF
TRBV27,once,TRBJ1-2,NA,TGTGCCAGCAGTGCGGGACTTAACTATGGCTACACCTTC,CASSAGLNYGYTF
TRBV2,once,TRBJ2-1,TRBD2,TGTGCCAGCAGGGCTAGCGGGGGGGCCTACAATGAGCAGTTCTTC,CASRASGGAYNEQFF